This T cell receptor beta chain appears in the sequencing data of a study of T cell responses to AZD1222 COVID-19 vaccine. The overall study: Whether given at about 4 or about 12 weeks, second doses were pooled.

This CDR3 is 16 amino acids long. The J segment lost 5 bases and the V segment lost 3 bases, leaving 8 bases of the junction unmatched. The germline CDR1 and CDR2 sequences are SGHVS and FQNEAQ. Some clones are missing from TCRdb's copy, which holds only in-frame ones; the method was immunoSEQ multiplex PCR. The table has some 86,000 clones, about 78% seen once. This receptor was taken from an adult in good health. Source: peripheral blood, taken on day 0 of AZD1222 vaccination. The chain recombines TRBV7-8 with TRBJ1-1, with 11 positions matching TRBD1. The CDR3 loop is CASSLGQGDGWTEAFF. In DNA form, the CDR3 reads TGTGCCAGCAGCTTGGGACAGGGGGACGGCTGGACTGAAGCTTTCTTT.